Presented here are 15 T cell receptor beta chains from one specimen sequenced in a study of spatial heterogeneity in lung cancer. TCRdb fed the 5' RACE reads into MiXCR, producing one record per CDR3 protein. Of approximately 100,000 distinct CDR3 sequences in the sample, roughly a fifth were seen once. Time point described: blood at routine non-recurrence follow-up after resection. This material consisted of PBMCs, taken at follow-up. The receptors derive from a male donor with early-stage non-small cell lung cancer.

This clonotype was seen a few times. The genes are TRBV4-1 and TRBJ2-7, with TRBD1 as a possible D gene (6 bases). The CDR3 length is 13 residues. The V gene's germline CDR1 is MGHRA and CDR2 YSYEKL. The V end lost 0 bases, the J end lost 8 bases, and 11 bases lay between the germline ends. CDR3 sequence reads: CASSQESWGQQYF. DNA of the CDR3: TGCGCCAGCAGCCAAGAGAGTTGGGGGCAGCAGTACTTC.

The CDR3 sequence: CASSYGRGAPYEQYF. The CDR3, as DNA: TGTGCCAGCAGCTACGGACGGGGAGCCCCCTACGAGCAGTACTTC. The chain has TRBV28 and TRBJ2-7; possible D gene TRBD2, 5 bases. Trimming shortened V by 6 bases and J by 2 bases, and 17 bases separated the two germline ends. This CDR3 contains 15 residues. Germline V lookup: CDR1 MDHEN, CDR2 SYDVKM.

At least ten counts were recorded for this clonotype. The chain couples TRBV12-3 or TRBV12-4 to TRBJ1-1; 10 bases match TRBD1. J was trimmed by 4 bases and V by 7 bases; bases with no gene match: 6. The CDR3 covers 14 residues. CDR3 in DNA: TGTGCCAGCAACATAGGACAGGGGGGCACTGAAGCTTTCTTT. Its translation: CASNIGQGGTEAFF.

This chain uses TRBV19 with TRBJ2-4, with TRBD2 as a possible D gene (5 bases). The germline CDR1 and CDR2 sequences are LNHDA and SQIVND (reference sequence). The length of the CDR3 is 12 residues. The V end lost 5 bases, the J end lost 6 bases, and 8 bases lay between the germline ends. The CDR3 nucleotides read TGTGCCAGTAGTCCTGGACTAAACATTCAGTACTTC. Its translation is CASSPGLNIQYF.

The V call is TRBV20-1, the J call TRBJ2-5, with D unclear. There are 14 residues in the CDR3. Germline V lookup: CDR1 DFQATT, CDR2 SNEGSKA (reference sequence). The V end lost 3 bases, the J end lost 4 bases, and 15 bases lay between the germline ends. The CDR3 DNA sequence: TGCAGTGCTAGCTCCCTCGGCTTCGGAGAGACCCAGTACTTC. Its translation: CSASSLGFGETQYF.

The chain couples TRBV2 to TRBJ1-4; TRBD1 agrees at 10 bases. The V segment lost 8 bases and the J segment 16 bases; nucleotides outside the gene matches: 7. This CDR3 region has 11 residues. CDR1 and CDR2 (germline): SNHLY, FYNNEI. The CDR3 coding sequence is TGTGCCAGCCGGGACAGGGGTCTCGAGTTTTTT. Its protein product is CASRDRGLEFF.

This sequence joins TRBV7-2 and TRBJ1-1, with D unresolved. The germline V gene encodes CDR1 SGHTA and CDR2 FQGNSA. V lost 1 base and J 9 bases, leaving 15 bases between the germline ends. This CDR3 region has 14 residues. CDR3 DNA sequence: TGTGCCAGCAGCTTAGTCCGAGTGCCGGGGAAAGCTTTCTTT. Translating it yields CASSLVRVPGKAFF. The full variable domain, in which reference TRBV7-2 and TRBJ1-1 provide the parts outside the CDR3, is GAGVSQSPSNKVTEKGKDVELRCDPISGHTALYWYRQSLGQGLEFLIYFQGNSAPDKSGLPSDRFSAERTGGSVSTLTIQRTQQEDSAVYLCASSLVRVPGKAFFGQGTRLTVV.

This clonotype has only a few counts. The chain combines TRBV20-1 with TRBJ2-7; D possibly uses TRBD1 or TRBD2 (5 bases each). The CDR3 loop spans 19 amino acids. Trimming stripped 1 base from V and 6 bases from J, with 31 bases between. CDR1 and CDR2 (germline): DFQATT, SNEGSKA (reference sequence). The CDR3 region has the DNA TGCAGTGCTAGAGGTGAGATAATGGTCCGGGACCTACCTCCTATCGAGCAGTACGTC. Protein: CSARGEIMVRDLPPIEQYV.

This rearrangement joins TRBV2 to TRBJ2-3, with TRBD2 matching over 7 bases. Germline V gene sequence: CDR1 SNHLY, CDR2 FYNNEI. The CDR3 loop spans 13 amino acids. The V segment lost 4 bases and the J segment 4 bases; nucleotides outside the gene matches: 2. The CDR3 protein is CASSGRGADTQYF. The CDR3, as DNA: TGTGCCAGCAGTGGTCGGGGGGCAGATACGCAGTATTTT.

The V call is TRBV7-2, the J call TRBJ2-5; 10 positions match TRBD2. This CDR3 is built from 16 residues. CDR1 and CDR2 from the germline V gene are SGHTA and FQGNSA. V lost 3 bases, J lost 7 bases, and 11 bases stayed unmatched. This CDR3 is CASSFGLAGAGGTQYF. The CDR3 DNA reads TGTGCCAGCAGCTTCGGGCTAGCGGGGGCGGGAGGGACCCAGTACTTC.

This clonotype appeared a few times. This chain connects TRBV12-3 or TRBV12-4 to TRBJ2-4; the D gene could be TRBD1 or TRBD2 (6 bases each). V gave up 7 bases and J gave up 7 bases, with 14 bases separating them. The length of the CDR3 is 13 residues. CDR3 sequence reads: CASTRGGQNIQYF. The DNA for the CDR3 is TGTGCCAGCACCCGGGGAGGACAGAACATTCAGTACTTC.

This chain uses TRBV2 with TRBJ2-2; TRBD1 matches at 7 bases. This CDR3 is 15 amino acids long. CDR1 is SNHLY, CDR2 FYNNEI, per germline. V gave up 4 bases and J gave up 6 bases; unmatched junction bases: 8. CDR3 sequence (DNA): TGTGCCAGCAGTGGACAGGGTGGTAGCGCCGGGGAGCTGTTTTTT. Its translation: CASSGQGGSAGELFF. Full variable domain (rest looked up from reference TRBV2 and TRBJ2-2): EPEVTQTPSHQVTQMGQEVILRCVPISNHLYFYWYRQILGQKVEFLVSFYNNEISEKSEIFDDQFSVERPDGSNFTLKIRSTKLEDSAMYFCASSGQGGSAGELFFGEGSRLTVL.

J is TRBJ1-5 and V is TRBV7-2; no definite D call. Germline lookup yields CDR1 SGHTA and CDR2 FQGNSA. Trimming removed 1 base from V and 6 bases from J, with 7 bases in between. This CDR3 contains 13 residues. CDR3: CASSLGGSQPQHF. CDR3 in DNA: TGTGCCAGCAGCTTAGGTGGTAGTCAGCCCCAGCATTTT.

A few counts support this clonotype. CDR3: CASIDRGRTDTQYF. In DNA, the CDR3 is TGCGCCAGCATCGACAGGGGCCGCACAGATACGCAGTATTTT. The chain recombines TRBV5-1 with TRBJ2-3, with TRBD1 matching over 8 bases. V was pared by 6 bases and J by 1 base, with 4 bases of the junction left unmatched. The CDR3 totals 14 residues. Germline CDR1 reads SGHRS; CDR2 reads YFSETQ.

The V gene is TRBV2, the J gene TRBJ1-1; TRBD1 matches at 7 bases. This CDR3 spans 13 amino acids. V was clipped by 6 bases and J by 8 bases; unmatched bases: 9. Germline CDR1 reads SNHLY; CDR2 reads FYNNEI. CDR3 in DNA: TGTGCCAGCAGCCGTCAGGGGGTGTTGGAAGCTTTCTTT. Translated, it gives CASSRQGVLEAFF.